The sequence of this T cell receptor beta chain was determined in a study of early T cells in non-severe SARS-CoV-2 infection. Whole-study results and caveats: Lookups in VDJdb leaned toward anti-spike CD8 responses and missed private and CD4 specificities.

TCRdb processed the 5' RACE reads anew with MiXCR; each CDR3 protein has one entry. The sample holds more than 20,000 distinct CDR3 sequences, roughly 4.5% seen once. This clonotype has ten or more counts. Its antigen is as yet unknown. Per germline, CDR1 SNHLY and CDR2 FYNNEI. V was cut by 7 bases and J by 4 bases, with 16 bases left in between. The CDR3 sequence is 15 residues long. The TCR was taken from an adult who was a healthcare worker with PCR-confirmed SARS-CoV-2 infection or an uninfected control (not recorded which). The chain has TRBV2 and TRBJ2-2; the D gene is possibly TRBD2 (5 bases). Sequencing was done on a sample of whole blood. CDR3 coding DNA: TGTGCCAGCACCCTCGGCTCGGGAAGCACCGGGGAGCTGTTTTTT. It specifies CASTLGSGSTGELFF.